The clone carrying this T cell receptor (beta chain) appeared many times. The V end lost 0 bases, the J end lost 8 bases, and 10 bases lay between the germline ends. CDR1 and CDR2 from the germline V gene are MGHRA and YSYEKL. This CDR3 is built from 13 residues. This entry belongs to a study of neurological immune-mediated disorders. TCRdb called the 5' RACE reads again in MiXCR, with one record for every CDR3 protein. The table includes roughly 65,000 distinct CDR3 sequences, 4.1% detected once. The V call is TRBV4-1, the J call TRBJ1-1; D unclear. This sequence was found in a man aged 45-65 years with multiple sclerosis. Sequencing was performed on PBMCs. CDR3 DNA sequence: TGCGCCAGCAGCCAAGAAAACCTTGGGGAAGCTTTCTTT. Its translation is CASSQENLGEAFF.